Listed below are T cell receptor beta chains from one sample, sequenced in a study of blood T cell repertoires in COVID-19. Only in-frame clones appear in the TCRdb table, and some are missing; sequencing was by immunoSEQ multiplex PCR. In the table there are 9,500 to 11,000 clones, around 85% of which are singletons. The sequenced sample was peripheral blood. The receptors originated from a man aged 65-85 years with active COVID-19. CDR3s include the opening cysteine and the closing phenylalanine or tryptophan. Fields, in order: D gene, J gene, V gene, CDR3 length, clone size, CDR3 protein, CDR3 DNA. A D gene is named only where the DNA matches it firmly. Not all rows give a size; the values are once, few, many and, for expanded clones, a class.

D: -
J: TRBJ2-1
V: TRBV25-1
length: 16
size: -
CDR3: CASSPHKVNYYNEQFF
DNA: TGTGCCAGCAGTCCTCATAAGGTCAACTACTACAATGAGCAGTTCTTC

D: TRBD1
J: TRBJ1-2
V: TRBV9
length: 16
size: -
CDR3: CASSAQPGQGARGYTF
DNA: TGTGCCAGCAGCGCCCAGCCGGGACAGGGGGCGCGAGGCTACACCTTC

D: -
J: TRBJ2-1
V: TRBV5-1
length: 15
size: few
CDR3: CASSLFVGTENEQFF
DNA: TGCGCCAGCAGCCTGTTTGTAGGAACGGAGAATGAGCAGTTCTTC

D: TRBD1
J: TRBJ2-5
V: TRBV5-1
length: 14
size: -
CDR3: CASSTGTARETQYF
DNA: TGCGCCAGCAGCACTGGGACAGCTAGGGAGACCCAGTACTTC

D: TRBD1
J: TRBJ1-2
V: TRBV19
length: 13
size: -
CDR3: CASSIMGQLGYTF
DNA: TGTGCCAGTAGTATTATGGGACAGCTTGGCTACACCTTC

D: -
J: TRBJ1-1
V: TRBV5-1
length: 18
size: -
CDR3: CASSRPPVSQYMNTEAFF
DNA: TGCGCCAGCAGCCGCCCCCCCGTTTCCCAATACATGAACACTGAAGCTTTCTTT

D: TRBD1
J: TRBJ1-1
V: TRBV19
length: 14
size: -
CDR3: CASSGQGAGTEAFF
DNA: TGTGCCAGTAGTGGTCAGGGGGCTGGCACTGAAGCTTTCTTT

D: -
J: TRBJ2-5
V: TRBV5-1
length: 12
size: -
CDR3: CASQDQRGTQYF
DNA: TGCGCCAGCCAGGACCAACGGGGGACCCAGTACTTC

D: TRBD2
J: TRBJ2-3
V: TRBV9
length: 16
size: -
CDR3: CASSVGARGASDTQYF
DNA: TGTGCCAGCAGCGTAGGTGCGCGGGGGGCGTCAGATACGCAGTATTTT

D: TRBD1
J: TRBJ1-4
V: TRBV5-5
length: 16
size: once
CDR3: CASSFSDRGWNEKLFF
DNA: TGTGCCAGCAGCTTTTCGGACAGGGGGTGGAATGAAAAACTGTTTTTT

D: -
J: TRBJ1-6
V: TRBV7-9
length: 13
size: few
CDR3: CASSSHLSSPLHF
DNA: TGTGCCAGCAGCTCCCACCTTAGTTCACCCCTCCACTTT

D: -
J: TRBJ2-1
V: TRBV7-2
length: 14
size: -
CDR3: CASSLAVLEYEQFF
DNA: TGTGCCAGCAGCTTAGCGGTCCTAGAGTATGAGCAGTTCTTC

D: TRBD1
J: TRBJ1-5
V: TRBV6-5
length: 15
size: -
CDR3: CASRIWTGIGQPQHF
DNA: TGTGCCAGCCGAATCTGGACAGGGATTGGTCAGCCCCAGCATTTT